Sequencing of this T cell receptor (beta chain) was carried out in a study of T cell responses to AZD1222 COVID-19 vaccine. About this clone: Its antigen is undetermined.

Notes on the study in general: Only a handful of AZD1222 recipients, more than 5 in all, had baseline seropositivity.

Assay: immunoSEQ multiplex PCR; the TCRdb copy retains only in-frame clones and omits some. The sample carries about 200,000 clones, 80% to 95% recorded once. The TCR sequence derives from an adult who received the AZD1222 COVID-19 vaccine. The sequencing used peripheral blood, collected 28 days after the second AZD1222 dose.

CDR3 sequence reads: CASSSVTPRGYTF. DNA for the CDR3: TGTGCCAGTAGTTCCGTAACCCCGCGTGGCTACACCTTC. J is TRBJ1-2 and V is TRBV19; D not resolved. The CDR3 consists of 13 residues. Germline V gene data show CDR1 as LNHDA and CDR2 as SQIVND (reference sequence). The V end was cut by 5 bases, the J end by 7 bases, with 14 bases between.